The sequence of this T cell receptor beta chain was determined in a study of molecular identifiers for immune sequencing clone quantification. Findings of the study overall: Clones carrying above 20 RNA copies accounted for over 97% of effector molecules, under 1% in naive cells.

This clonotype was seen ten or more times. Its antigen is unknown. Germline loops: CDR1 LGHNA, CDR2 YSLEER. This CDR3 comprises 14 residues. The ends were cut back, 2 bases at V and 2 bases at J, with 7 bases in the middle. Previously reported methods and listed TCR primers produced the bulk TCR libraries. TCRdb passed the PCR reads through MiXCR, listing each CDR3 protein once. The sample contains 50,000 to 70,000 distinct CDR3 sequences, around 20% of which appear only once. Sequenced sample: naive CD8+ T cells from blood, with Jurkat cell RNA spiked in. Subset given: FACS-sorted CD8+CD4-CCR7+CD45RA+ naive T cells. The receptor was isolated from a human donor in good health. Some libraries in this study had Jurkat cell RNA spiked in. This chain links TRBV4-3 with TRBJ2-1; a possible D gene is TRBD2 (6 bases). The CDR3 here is CASSQSSAYNEQFF. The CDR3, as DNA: TGCGCCAGCAGCCAATCTAGCGCCTACAATGAGCAGTTCTTC.